The clone carrying this TCR beta chain was seen only a few times. Its matching antigen is unknown. The V end was cut by 4 bases, the J end by 5 bases, with 15 bases between. This CDR3 has 14 amino acids. Germline lookup yields CDR1 SEHNR and CDR2 FQNEAQ (reference sequence). The data originate from a study of T-cell reconstitution after alpha-beta-depleted transplantation in children. A TCRbeta library incorporating unique molecular identifiers was prepared. TCRdb processed the PCR reads anew with MiXCR; each CDR3 protein has one entry. Here the sample spans 700,000 to 950,000 distinct CDR3 sequences, under 20% being singletons. Study observations and caveats: T-cell numbers and diversity, one year after transplant, stemmed largely from T cells that were newly produced. Several patients had high TCRbeta diversity at day 60; it came from surviving recipient T cells and thymic progenitors. Alpha-beta T cells about two months after transplant reportedly derived from several hundred expanded graft clones.

The chain recombines TRBV7-9 with TRBJ2-7; D not certain. The source was PBMCs, mostly from graft donor cells, collected 360 days after TCRalphabeta/CD19-depleted stem cell transplant. The clonotype originates from a male patient between 5 and 17 years old who had a stem cell transplant for acute lymphoblastic leukemia, so the T cells may come from the graft donor. This CDR3 is CASSSRLSLNEQYF. The CDR3, as DNA: TGTGCCAGCAGCTCCCGACTGTCACTCAACGAGCAGTACTTC. Looking up the rest from reference TRBV7-9 and TRBJ2-7 gives the full variable domain: DTGVSQNPRHKITKRGQNVTFRCDPISEHNRLYWYRQTLGQGPEFLTYFQNEAQLEKSRLLSDRFSAERPKGSFSTLEIQRTEQGDSAMYLCASSSRLSLNEQYFGPGTRLTVT.